The 28 T cell receptor beta chains below come from one sample, sequenced in a study of blood T cell repertoires in COVID-19. Here immunoSEQ multiplex PCR was the method, and the copy in TCRdb shows in-frame clones only, minus some. The sample consists of roughly 64,000 clones, 80% to 95% of them appearing once. The sample was peripheral blood. The receptors derive from an elderly woman with active COVID-19.

The chain couples TRBV6-4 to TRBJ2-3; 9 bases fit TRBD2. Losses at the gene ends were 1 base for V and 5 bases for J; bases not matched to a gene: 1. CDR3 size: 14 residues. In germline, CDR1 is MRHNA, CDR2 SNTAGT. CDR3: CASSDLAGEDTQYF. Here the CDR3 DNA reads TGTGCCAGCAGTGACTTAGCGGGAGAAGATACGCAGTATTTT.

The chain is built from TRBV19 and TRBJ1-4; D gene ambiguous. V was clipped by 1 base and J by 6 bases, with 12 bases between them. The germline V gene has CDR1 LNHDA and CDR2 SQIVND (reference sequence). This CDR3 has 15 residues. The CDR3 protein is CASSIGEGEDEKLFF. The CDR3 DNA reads TGTGCCAGTAGTATAGGGGAGGGAGAGGATGAAAAACTGTTTTTT.

This chain links TRBV2 with TRBJ2-5; possible D gene TRBD2, 5 bases. This CDR3 region has 13 residues. Trimming took 6 bases from V and 4 from J, leaving 12 bases between them. Germline lookup yields CDR1 SNHLY and CDR2 FYNNEI. CDR3 sequence reads: CASRETSPETQYF. The CDR3 bases are TGTGCCAGCAGAGAAACTAGTCCAGAGACCCAGTACTTC.

The CDR3 loop is CASSERGQNEKLFF. The CDR3 bases are TGTGCCAGCAGTGAGCGGGGTCAGAATGAAAAACTGTTTTTT. This rearrangement joins TRBV2 to TRBJ1-4; D not resolved. CDR1 and CDR2 from the germline V gene are SNHLY and FYNNEI. V gave up 3 bases and J gave up 5 bases, with 10 bases separating them. This CDR3 is built from 14 residues.

The chain is built from TRBV7-2 and TRBJ2-5; no firm D call. The CDR3 sequence is 14 residues long. Germline CDR1 reads SGHTA; CDR2 reads FQGNSA. Trimming removed 4 bases at V and 4 bases at J, with 13 bases between. The CDR3 DNA is TGTGCCAGCAGCTCTGGCCGCCGTGGAGAGACCCAGTACTTC. As protein: CASSSGRRGETQYF. Filled out from reference TRBV7-2 and TRBJ2-5, the complete variable domain reads GAGVSQSPSNKVTEKGKDVELRCDPISGHTALYWYRQSLGQGLEFLIYFQGNSAPDKSGLPSDRFSAERTGGSVSTLTIQRTQQEDSAVYLCASSSGRRGETQYFGPGTRLLVL.

The rearrangement links TRBV4-2 to TRBJ2-7; 10 nucleotides agree with TRBD1. Germline V gives CDR1 LGHNA, CDR2 YNFKEQ. The CDR3 contains 16 residues. V lost 4 bases, J lost 2 bases, and 8 bases stayed unmatched. CDR3 in DNA: TGTGCCAGCAGCCTGGGGTCGGGACAGGGGACCTACGAGCAGTACTTC. The encoded protein is CASSLGSGQGTYEQYF.

The chain links TRBV7-9 to TRBJ2-5, with 8 bases aligning to TRBD1. Germline V gene data show CDR1 as SEHNR and CDR2 as FQNEAQ (reference sequence). CDR3 length equals 16 residues. V shed 4 bases, J shed 4 bases, and the junction held 11 bases outside the gene matches. CDR3 in amino acids: CASSSPDRGVAETQYF. CDR3 bases: TGTGCCAGCAGCTCACCCGACAGGGGTGTGGCAGAGACCCAGTACTTC.

The V and J genes are TRBV3-1 (or the pseudogene TRBV3-2) and TRBJ2-3, with TRBD2 matching over 10 bases. V lost 0 bases and J lost 7; bases outside the gene matches: 10. This CDR3 comprises 17 residues. Germline loops: CDR1 LGHDT, CDR2 YNNKEL (reference sequence). CDR3 sequence: CASSQDLGSGRLHTQYF. The CDR3 nucleotides are TGTGCCAGCAGCCAAGATCTGGGTAGCGGGAGGCTCCATACGCAGTATTTT.

V is TRBV10-2 and J is TRBJ1-1; 10 bases map to TRBD1. Germline values: CDR1 WSHSY, CDR2 SAAADI. The CDR3 length is 15 residues. J lost 4 bases, V lost 2 bases, and 4 bases had no gene match. As DNA, the CDR3 is TGCGCCAGCAGTGAGGGACAGGGGGTCATCACTGAAGCTTTCTTT. Translation: CASSEGQGVITEAFF.

The J gene is TRBJ2-5, the V gene TRBV27; 12 bases line up with TRBD2. The germline gives CDR1 MNHEY, CDR2 SMNVEV (reference sequence). The CDR3 covers 16 residues. Losses at the gene ends were 5 bases for V and 1 base for J; bases not matched to a gene: 5. The chain's CDR3 is CASSPETSGGQETQYF. In DNA, the CDR3 is TGTGCCAGCAGTCCCGAGACTAGCGGGGGCCAAGAGACCCAGTACTTC.

V and J are TRBV4-1 and TRBJ2-6; 8 bases fit TRBD2. The germline gives CDR1 MGHRA, CDR2 YSYEKL. The CDR3 runs to 18 residues. After removal of 0 bases from V and 2 bases from J, the junction contained 6 bases not matched to a gene. The CDR3: CASSQDRSGRAGANVLTF. The CDR3 DNA sequence: TGCGCCAGCAGCCAAGATCGGTCCGGGAGGGCTGGGGCCAACGTCCTGACTTTC.

The genes are TRBV5-1 and TRBJ2-1; D may be TRBD1 (6 bases). Per the germline V gene, CDR1 is SGHRS and CDR2 is YFSETQ. Trimming shortened V by 0 bases and J by 1 base, and 8 bases separated the two germline ends. The CDR3 consists of 15 residues. For the CDR3, the DNA is TGCGCCAGCAGCTTGGGGACAGCTTCCTACAATGAGCAGTTCTTC. Residues: CASSLGTASYNEQFF.

The chain carries TRBV9 and TRBJ1-2; the D is unclear. Trimming cost V 0 bases and J 4 bases, with 10 bases left between them. The CDR3 covers 14 residues. Per the germline V gene, CDR1 is SGDLS and CDR2 is YYNGEE. The chain's CDR3 is CASSVEVSSYGYTF. The CDR3 bases are TGTGCCAGCAGCGTAGAAGTCAGTTCCTATGGCTACACCTTC.

The chain carries TRBV18 and TRBJ1-5, with 7 positions matching TRBD1. The CDR3 consists of 14 residues. Germline CDR1 is KGHSH and CDR2 is LQKENI. J gave up 7 bases and V 4 bases, and 7 bases lay outside the gene matches. CDR3: CASSLDRVGQPQHF. The CDR3, as DNA: TGTGCCAGCTCACTCGACAGGGTGGGGCAGCCCCAGCATTTT.

The J gene is TRBJ1-4, the V gene TRBV5-1; TRBD1 aligns across 9 bases. There are 15 residues in the CDR3. J lost 2 bases, V lost 5 bases, and 4 bases had no gene match. Germline lookup yields CDR1 SGHRS and CDR2 YFSETQ. The CDR3, as DNA: TGCGCCAGCAGGCAAACAGGGGGCACTAATGAAAAACTGTTTTTT. Translated, it gives CASRQTGGTNEKLFF.

V usage is TRBV5-1 and J usage is TRBJ1-3; no definite D call. Germline loops: CDR1 SGHRS, CDR2 YFSETQ. V lost 5 bases, J lost 1 base, and 10 bases lay in between. This CDR3 has 14 amino acids. CDR3 sequence: CASSSGESGNTIYF. The CDR3 coding sequence is TGCGCCAGCAGTTCGGGAGAATCTGGAAACACCATATATTTT.

This rearrangement joins TRBV27 to TRBJ2-7, with D perhaps matching TRBD2 (5 bases). Germline V gene sequence: CDR1 MNHEY, CDR2 SMNVEV (reference sequence). Trimming left V 5 bases short and J 5 bases short, with 13 bases between. The length of the CDR3 is 13 residues. CDR3 bases: TGTGCCAGCAGTGAACCCGGGAAGCACGAGCAGTACTTC. This gives the protein CASSEPGKHEQYF.

This chain links TRBV19 with TRBJ2-7; 11 nucleotides line up with TRBD2. V lost 5 bases and J lost 2; bases outside the gene matches: 5. This CDR3 has 15 residues. Germline assignment: CDR1 LNHDA and CDR2 SQIVND (reference sequence). The DNA for the CDR3 is TGTGCCAGTAGTGTACTAGCGGGAGACACCTACGAGCAGTACTTC. Amino acid sequence: CASSVLAGDTYEQYF.

The chain carries TRBV19 and TRBJ2-7; TRBD2 matches 7 bases. With 4 bases clipped from V and 3 bases from J, the junction kept 3 bases outside the gene matches. Germline V gene lookup returns CDR1 LNHDA and CDR2 SQIVND (reference sequence). This CDR3 comprises 13 residues. In DNA, the CDR3 is TGTGCCAGTAGTAAGAGCGGGAACTACGAGCAGTACTTC. It is translated as CASSKSGNYEQYF.

The J gene is TRBJ2-1, the V gene TRBV7-2; 11 positions match TRBD2. Germline loops: CDR1 SGHTA, CDR2 FQGNSA. V shed 6 bases and J 3 bases; nucleotides not matched to a gene: 7. The CDR3 is 16 amino acids. CDR3 amino acids: CASSKQGLADYNEQFF. CDR3 DNA: TGTGCCAGCAGTAAACAGGGACTAGCGGACTACAATGAGCAGTTCTTC. The complete variable domain, with remaining parts taken from reference TRBV7-2 and TRBJ2-1, reads GAGVSQSPSNKVTEKGKDVELRCDPISGHTALYWYRQSLGQGLEFLIYFQGNSAPDKSGLPSDRFSAERTGGSVSTLTIQRTQQEDSAVYLCASSKQGLADYNEQFFGPGTRLTVL.

The chain combines TRBV6-6 with TRBJ2-4; 7 bases align to TRBD1. Trimming removed 8 bases from V and 6 bases from J; junction bases left unmatched: 13. This CDR3 contains 15 residues. CDR1 is MNHNY and CDR2 is SVGAGI in the germline V gene (reference sequence). CDR3 DNA: TGTGCCAGCCACCGGACAGGCACCTCCTCAAACATTCAGTACTTC. Protein sequence: CASHRTGTSSNIQYF.

The chain is built from TRBV20-1 and TRBJ2-7, with 10 nucleotides matching TRBD2. CDR1 DFQATT and CDR2 SNEGSKA come from the germline V gene (reference sequence). This CDR3 spans 11 amino acids. Trimming at V came to 5 bases and at J to 8 bases, leaving 3 bases not matched to a gene. CDR3 sequence (DNA): TGCAGTGCTTCGGGACTAGCGAAGCAGTACTTC. Its protein is CSASGLAKQYF.

This chain connects TRBV5-6 to TRBJ2-1, with TRBD2 identical over 8 bases. V lost 0 bases and J lost 7; bases outside the gene matches: 6. The germline V gene has CDR1 SGHDT and CDR2 YYEEEE. The CDR3 totals 15 residues. The chain's CDR3 is CASSLGREGPNEQFF. In DNA, the CDR3 is TGTGCCAGCAGCTTGGGTCGGGAGGGCCCTAATGAGCAGTTCTTC. Based on the CDR3 plus reference TRBV5-6 and TRBJ2-1, the full variable domain is DAGVTQSPTHLIKTRGQQVTLRCSPKSGHDTVSWYQQALGQGPQFIFQYYEEEERQRGNFPDRFSGHQFPNYSSELNVNALLLGDSALYLCASSLGREGPNEQFFGPGTRLTVL.

This clone appeared a few times. The rearrangement links TRBV3-1 (or the pseudogene TRBV3-2) to TRBJ1-4, with no clear D. This CDR3 has 12 amino acids. Germline V lookup: CDR1 LGHDT, CDR2 YNNKEL (reference sequence). The V end lost 3 bases, the J end lost 10 bases, and 9 bases lay between the germline ends. The CDR3 region is CASSHARGKLFF. The CDR3, as DNA: TGTGCCAGCAGCCACGCCCGGGGAAAACTGTTTTTT.

The V and J genes are TRBV7-9 and TRBJ1-4, with a tentative D call TRBD1 (6 bases). CDR1 and CDR2 (germline): SEHNR, FQNEAQ (reference sequence). V was clipped by 3 bases and J by 2 bases, with 7 bases between them. The CDR3 is 14 amino acids. In DNA, the CDR3 is TGTGCCAGCAGCTTGGACAGCACTAATGAAAAACTGTTTTTT. Its translation: CASSLDSTNEKLFF.

The chain combines TRBV6-5 with TRBJ1-1, with a possible D match to TRBD1 (5 bases). Per germline, CDR1 MNHEY and CDR2 SVGAGI. There are 13 residues in the CDR3. Trimming shortened V by 11 bases and J by 7 bases, and 20 bases separated the two germline ends. CDR3 residues: CAENEGEGIEAFF. The CDR3, as DNA: TGTGCCGAAAACGAAGGGGAGGGTATTGAAGCTTTCTTT.

The chain joins TRBV29-1 to TRBJ1-5, with 10 bases fitting TRBD1. The V gene's germline CDR1 is SQVTM and CDR2 ANQGSEA. J was trimmed by 7 bases and V by 6 bases; bases with no gene match: 9. This CDR3 is built from 14 residues. CDR3 sequence (DNA): TGCAGCGTCTCAACCGGGACAGGGGAACAGCCCCAGCATTTT. As protein: CSVSTGTGEQPQHF.

This clone was counted a few times. The chain carries TRBV7-9 and TRBJ1-2; 7 bases map to TRBD1. V shed 5 bases and J 4 bases; nucleotides not matched to a gene: 4. The CDR3 length is 13 residues. The V gene's germline CDR1 is SEHNR and CDR2 FQNEAQ (reference sequence). The CDR3: CASSPGQFYGYTF. The CDR3 coding sequence is TGTGCCAGCAGCCCGGGACAGTTCTATGGCTACACCTTC.